One sample yielded the 5 T cell receptor beta chains listed below, sequenced in a study of cytomegalovirus exposure and HLA in healthy donors (TCRdb year 2017). Receptor amplification or capture employed the immunoSEQ multiplex PCR assay. A mixture of 60 forward primers for TCR Vbeta segments and 13 reverse primers for TCR Jbeta segments was used in the multiplex PCR. The immuneACCESS repertoire file appears here via TCRdb, limited to in-frame rearrangements. These files lack a portion of the clones; in checked studies, under half of the deficit traces to unresolved V genes, and the cause of the others is not known. Here the sample has over 30,000 clones; roughly two thirds occur a single time. The ten largest make up over 9% of the sample. The sequencing input was PBMCs. These receptors all stem from a man between 35 and 55 years old in good health and CMV-seropositive.

In its sample, this clone was seen a few times. J is TRBJ2-7 and V is TRBV30, with D possibly TRBD2 on 5 matching bases. Trimming removed 4 bases at V and 3 bases at J, with 16 bases between. Germline CDR1 GTSNPN, CDR2 SVGIG (reference sequence). There are 14 residues in the CDR3. CDR3 coding DNA: TGTGCCTGGAATATTCTAGAGGCGGGCTACGAGCAGTACTTC. Its protein product is CAWNILEAGYEQYF.

The rearrangement links TRBV9 to TRBJ2-7; 8 bases line up with TRBD1. The CDR3 length is 16 residues. V was clipped by 4 bases and J by 6 bases; unmatched bases: 15. Germline CDR1 reads SGDLS; CDR2 reads YYNGEE. Here the CDR3 reads CASSPRSDRAGSEQYF. The CDR3 bases are TGTGCCAGCAGCCCCCGCTCGGACAGGGCGGGAAGCGAGCAGTACTTC. The full variable domain, completed using reference TRBV9 and TRBJ2-7, is DSGVTQTPKHLITATGQRVTLRCSPRSGDLSVYWYQQSLDQGLQFLIQYYNGEERAKGNILERFSAQQFPDLHSELNLSSLELGDSALYFCASSPRSDRAGSEQYFGPGTRLTVT.

This clone appeared a few times. The V call is TRBV19, the J call TRBJ1-5, with D possibly being TRBD1 (6 bases). V was shortened by 5 bases and J by 7 bases, with 15 bases between the two germline ends. The CDR3 has 14 residues. In germline, CDR1 is LNHDA, CDR2 SQIVND (reference sequence). CDR3 nucleotides: TGTGCCAGTAGTCCCACAGGGTCTGGACAGCCCCAGCATTTT. Translating gives CASSPTGSGQPQHF.

The V gene is TRBV27, the J gene TRBJ2-1; 7 bases align to TRBD2. Unmatched junction bases numbered 9, after V lost 1 base and J lost 9 bases. The germline CDR1 and CDR2 sequences are MNHEY and SMNVEV (reference sequence). The CDR3 is 15 amino acids. The chain's CDR3 is CASSLLAVGRGEQFF. The CDR3 DNA sequence: TGTGCCAGCAGTTTATTAGCGGTAGGGAGGGGTGAGCAGTTCTTC.

The rearrangement links TRBV9 to TRBJ1-3, with unresolved D. The CDR3 covers 15 residues. Germline V gene data show CDR1 as SGDLS and CDR2 as YYNGEE. The ends were cut back, 0 bases at V and 4 bases at J, with 11 bases in the middle. CDR3 nucleotides: TGTGCCAGCAGCGTAGAAGTCTCCACAGGAAACACCATATATTTT. It specifies CASSVEVSTGNTIYF.